The T cell receptor beta chain under discussion was sequenced for a study of cytotoxic CD8 clonotypes in ibrutinib-treated CLL. Study background: Among patients, around 25 responded partially and 2 completely; 15 or so then stayed remitted and roughly 12 progressed after median 68 months.

Study-wide findings and caveats: Rare overall, public clonotypes shrank or held steady under therapy. Starting clonality was above that of age-matched healthy donors and tracked circulating CD8+ T-cell counts.

The count of this clone is one. Its antigen is not known. Target depth was 1 in 200,000 to 1 in 1 million T cells, about 10x per clonotype. Some clones are missing from TCRdb's copy, which holds only in-frame ones; the method was immunoSEQ multiplex PCR. The sample has about 120,000 clones, approximately 58% seen once. V was clipped by 3 bases and J by 4 bases, with 14 bases between them. CDR1 is ENHRY, CDR2 SYGVKD, per germline. CDR3 length equals 15 residues. The source was PBMCs, collected after 24 months of ibrutinib treatment. The receptor was isolated from a human donor with chronic lymphocytic leukemia. The J gene is TRBJ2-3, the V gene TRBV10-3; D is unclear. The CDR3 protein is CAISDGSALPDTQYF. CDR3 in DNA: TGTGCCATCAGTGACGGCTCGGCCCTCCCAGATACGCAGTATTTT.